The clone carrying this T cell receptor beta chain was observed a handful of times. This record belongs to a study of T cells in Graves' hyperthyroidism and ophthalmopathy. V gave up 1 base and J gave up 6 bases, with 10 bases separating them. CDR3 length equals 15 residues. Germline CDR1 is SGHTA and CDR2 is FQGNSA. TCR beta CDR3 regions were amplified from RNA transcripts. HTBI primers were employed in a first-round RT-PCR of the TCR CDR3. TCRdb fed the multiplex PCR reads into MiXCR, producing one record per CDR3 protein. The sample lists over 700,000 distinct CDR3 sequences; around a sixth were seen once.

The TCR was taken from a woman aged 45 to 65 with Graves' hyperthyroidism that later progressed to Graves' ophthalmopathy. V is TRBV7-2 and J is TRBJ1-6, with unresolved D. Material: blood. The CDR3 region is CASSLVEASNSPLHF. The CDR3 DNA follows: TGTGCCAGCAGCTTAGTGGAAGCGTCTAATTCACCCCTCCACTTT.